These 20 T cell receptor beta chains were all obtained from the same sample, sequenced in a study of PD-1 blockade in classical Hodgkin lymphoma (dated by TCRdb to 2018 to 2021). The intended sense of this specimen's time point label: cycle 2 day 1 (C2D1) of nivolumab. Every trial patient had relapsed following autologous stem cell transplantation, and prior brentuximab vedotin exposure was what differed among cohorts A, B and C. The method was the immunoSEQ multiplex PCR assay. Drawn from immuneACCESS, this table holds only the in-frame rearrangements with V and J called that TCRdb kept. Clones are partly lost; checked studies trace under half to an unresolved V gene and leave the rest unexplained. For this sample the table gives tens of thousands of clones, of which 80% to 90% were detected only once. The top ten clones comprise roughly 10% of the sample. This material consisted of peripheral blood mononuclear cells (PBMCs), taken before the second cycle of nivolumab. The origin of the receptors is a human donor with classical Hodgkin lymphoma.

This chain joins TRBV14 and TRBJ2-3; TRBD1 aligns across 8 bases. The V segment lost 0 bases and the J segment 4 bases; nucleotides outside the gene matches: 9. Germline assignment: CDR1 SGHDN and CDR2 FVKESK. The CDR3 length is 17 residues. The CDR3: CASSQEAVWTGPDTQYF. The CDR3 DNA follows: TGTGCCAGCAGCCAAGAAGCTGTTTGGACAGGGCCAGATACGCAGTATTTT.

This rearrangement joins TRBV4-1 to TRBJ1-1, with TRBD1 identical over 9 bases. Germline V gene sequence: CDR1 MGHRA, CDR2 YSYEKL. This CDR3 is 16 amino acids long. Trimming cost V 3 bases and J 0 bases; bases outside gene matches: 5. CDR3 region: CASSHTGQGVNTEAFF. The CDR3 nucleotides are TGCGCCAGCAGCCATACGGGACAGGGAGTGAACACTGAAGCTTTCTTT.

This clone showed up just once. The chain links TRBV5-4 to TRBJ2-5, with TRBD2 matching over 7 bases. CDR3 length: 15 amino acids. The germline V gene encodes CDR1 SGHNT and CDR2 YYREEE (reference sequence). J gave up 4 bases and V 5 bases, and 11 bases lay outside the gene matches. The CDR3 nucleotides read TGTGCCAGCAGGATAAGGGGCGGGAGTGGAGAGACCCAGTACTTC. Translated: CASRIRGGSGETQYF.

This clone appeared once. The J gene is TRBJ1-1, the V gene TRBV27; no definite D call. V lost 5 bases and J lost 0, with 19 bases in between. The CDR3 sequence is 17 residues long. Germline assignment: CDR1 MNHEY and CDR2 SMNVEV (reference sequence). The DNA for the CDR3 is TGTGCCAGCAGTGCCCGCGGAAGGGATCCTATGAACACTGAAGCTTTCTTT. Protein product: CASSARGRDPMNTEAFF.

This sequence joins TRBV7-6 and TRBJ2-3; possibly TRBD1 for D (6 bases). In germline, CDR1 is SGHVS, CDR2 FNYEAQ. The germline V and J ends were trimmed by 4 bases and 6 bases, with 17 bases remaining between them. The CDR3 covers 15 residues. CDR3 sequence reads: CASSSSGIDRDTQYF. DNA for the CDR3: TGTGCCAGCAGCTCTTCCGGGATAGACAGGGATACGCAGTATTTT. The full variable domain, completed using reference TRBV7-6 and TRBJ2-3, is GAGVSQSPRYKVTKRGQDVALRCDPISGHVSLYWYRQALGQGPEFLTYFNYEAQQDKSGLPNDRFSAERPEGSISTLTIQRTEQRDSAMYRCASSSSGIDRDTQYFGPGTRLTVL.

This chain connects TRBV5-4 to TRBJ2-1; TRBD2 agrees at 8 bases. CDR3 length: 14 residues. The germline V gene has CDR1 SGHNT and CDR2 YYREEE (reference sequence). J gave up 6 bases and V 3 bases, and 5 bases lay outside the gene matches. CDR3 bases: TGTGCCAGCAGCTCCAAGCTAGCGGGCAATGAGCAGTTCTTC. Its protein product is CASSSKLAGNEQFF.

The DNA of the CDR3 is TGCAGTGCTAGCGATTTAATCGAGCAGTACTTC. This sequence encodes CSASDLIEQYF. This rearrangement joins TRBV20-1 to TRBJ2-7; no clear D. V gave up 3 bases and J gave up 6 bases, with 9 bases separating them. This CDR3 comprises 11 residues. Germline CDR1 reads DFQATT; CDR2 reads SNEGSKA (reference sequence).

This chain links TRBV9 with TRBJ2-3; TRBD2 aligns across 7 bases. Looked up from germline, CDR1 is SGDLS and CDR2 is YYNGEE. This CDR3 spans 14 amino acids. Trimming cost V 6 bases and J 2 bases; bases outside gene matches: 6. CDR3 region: CASNREVSTDTQYF. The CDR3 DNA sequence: TGTGCCAGCAATCGGGAGGTTTCCACAGATACGCAGTATTTT. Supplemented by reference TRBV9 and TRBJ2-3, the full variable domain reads DSGVTQTPKHLITATGQRVTLRCSPRSGDLSVYWYQQSLDQGLQFLIQYYNGEERAKGNILERFSAQQFPDLHSELNLSSLELGDSALYFCASNREVSTDTQYFGPGTRLTVL.

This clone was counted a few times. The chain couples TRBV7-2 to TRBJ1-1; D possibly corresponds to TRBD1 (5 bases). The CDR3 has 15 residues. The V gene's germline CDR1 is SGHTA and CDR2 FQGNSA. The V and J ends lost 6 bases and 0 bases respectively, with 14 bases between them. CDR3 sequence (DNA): TGTGCCAGCAGGCGAGACAGAACTTTGAACACTGAAGCTTTCTTT. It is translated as CASRRDRTLNTEAFF.

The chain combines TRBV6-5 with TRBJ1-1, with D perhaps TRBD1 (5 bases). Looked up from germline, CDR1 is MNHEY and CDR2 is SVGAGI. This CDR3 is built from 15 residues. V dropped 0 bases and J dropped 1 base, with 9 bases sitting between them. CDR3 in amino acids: CASSYSRQRNTEAFF. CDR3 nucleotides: TGTGCCAGCAGTTACTCGAGACAGAGGAACACTGAAGCTTTCTTT.

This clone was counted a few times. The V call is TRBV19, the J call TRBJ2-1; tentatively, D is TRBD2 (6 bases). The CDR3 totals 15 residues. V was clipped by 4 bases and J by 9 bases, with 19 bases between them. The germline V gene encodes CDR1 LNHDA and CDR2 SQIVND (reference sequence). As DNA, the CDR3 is TGTGCCAGTAGTACAGGCGCGACTAGGTTAGTTGAGCAGTTCTTC. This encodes CASSTGATRLVEQFF.

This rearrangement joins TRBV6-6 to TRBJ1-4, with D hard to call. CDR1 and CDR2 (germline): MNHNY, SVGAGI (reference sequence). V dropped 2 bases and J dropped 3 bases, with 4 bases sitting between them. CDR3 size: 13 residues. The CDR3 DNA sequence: TGTGCCAGCAGTTACAGGGCTAATGAAAAACTGTTTTTT. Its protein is CASSYRANEKLFF.

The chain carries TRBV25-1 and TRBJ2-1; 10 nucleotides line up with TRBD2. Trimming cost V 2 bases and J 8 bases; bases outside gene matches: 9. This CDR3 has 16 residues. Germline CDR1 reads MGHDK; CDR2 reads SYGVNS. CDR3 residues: CASSEPSGRLFDEQFF. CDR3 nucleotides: TGTGCCAGCAGTGAACCTAGCGGGAGATTGTTCGATGAGCAGTTCTTC.

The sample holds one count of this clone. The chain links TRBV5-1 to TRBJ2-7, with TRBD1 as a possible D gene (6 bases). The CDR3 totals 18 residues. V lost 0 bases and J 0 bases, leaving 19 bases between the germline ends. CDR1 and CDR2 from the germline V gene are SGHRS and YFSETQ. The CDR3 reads CASSLGGGDISFSYEQYF. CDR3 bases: TGCGCCAGCAGCTTGGGAGGGGGAGACATCTCCTTCTCCTACGAGCAGTACTTC.

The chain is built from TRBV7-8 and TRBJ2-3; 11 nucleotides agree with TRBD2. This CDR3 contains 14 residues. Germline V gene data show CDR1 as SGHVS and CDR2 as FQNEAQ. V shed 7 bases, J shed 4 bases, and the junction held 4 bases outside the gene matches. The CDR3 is CASTVAGGADTQYF. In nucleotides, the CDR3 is TGTGCCAGCACCGTAGCGGGGGGGGCAGATACGCAGTATTTT.

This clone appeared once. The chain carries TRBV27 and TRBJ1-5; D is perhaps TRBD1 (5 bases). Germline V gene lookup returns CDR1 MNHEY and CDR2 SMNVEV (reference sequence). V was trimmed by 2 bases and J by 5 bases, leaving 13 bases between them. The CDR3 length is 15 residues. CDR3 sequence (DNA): TGTGCCAGCAGTTTAACTTCGGGACGGCATCAGCCCCAGCATTTT. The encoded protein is CASSLTSGRHQPQHF.

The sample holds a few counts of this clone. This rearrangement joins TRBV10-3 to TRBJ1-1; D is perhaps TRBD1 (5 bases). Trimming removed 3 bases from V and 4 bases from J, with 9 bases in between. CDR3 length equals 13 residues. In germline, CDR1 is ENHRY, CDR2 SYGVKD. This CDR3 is CAISDATATEAFF. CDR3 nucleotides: TGTGCCATCAGTGACGCGACAGCCACTGAAGCTTTCTTT.

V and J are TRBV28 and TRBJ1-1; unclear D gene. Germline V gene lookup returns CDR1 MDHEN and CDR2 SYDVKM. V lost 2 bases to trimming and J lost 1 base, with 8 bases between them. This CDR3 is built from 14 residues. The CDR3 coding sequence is TGTGCCAGCAGTTTAAGCTATGGGAACACTGAAGCTTTCTTT. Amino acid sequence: CASSLSYGNTEAFF.

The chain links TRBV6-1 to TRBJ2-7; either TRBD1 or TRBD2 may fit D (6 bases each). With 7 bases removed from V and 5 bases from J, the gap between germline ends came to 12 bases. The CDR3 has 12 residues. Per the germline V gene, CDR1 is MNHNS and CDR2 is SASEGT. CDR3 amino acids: CASNAGGHEQYF. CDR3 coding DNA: TGTGCCAGCAACGCCGGGGGCCACGAGCAGTACTTC.

CDR3 amino acids: CASSYSGDEQFF. CDR3 nucleotides: TGTGCCAGCAGTTACTCGGGGGATGAGCAGTTCTTC. The chain recombines TRBV6-5 with TRBJ2-1, with D perhaps given as TRBD1 or TRBD2 (5 bases each). Germline-derived CDR1 and CDR2 are MNHEY and SVGAGI. Trimming removed 0 bases from V and 8 bases from J, with 5 bases in between. This CDR3 is 12 amino acids long.